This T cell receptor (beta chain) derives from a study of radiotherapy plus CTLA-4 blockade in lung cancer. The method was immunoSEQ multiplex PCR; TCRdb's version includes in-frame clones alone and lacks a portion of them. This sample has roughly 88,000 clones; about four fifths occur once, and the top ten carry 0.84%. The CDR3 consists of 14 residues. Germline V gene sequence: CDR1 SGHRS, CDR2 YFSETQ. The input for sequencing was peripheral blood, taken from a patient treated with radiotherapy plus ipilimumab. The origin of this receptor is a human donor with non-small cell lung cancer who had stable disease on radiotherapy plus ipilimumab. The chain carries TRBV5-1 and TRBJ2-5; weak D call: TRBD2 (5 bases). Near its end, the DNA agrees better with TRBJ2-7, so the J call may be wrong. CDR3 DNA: TGCGCCAGCAGCTCCGGACTCTGGCCATACGAGCAGTACTTC. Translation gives CASSSGLWPYEQYF.